The source of this T cell receptor beta chain is a study of shared clonotypes between healthy human individuals. With V trimmed by 3 bases and J by 2 bases, 4 bases remained unmatched. Per the germline V gene, CDR1 is MNHNS and CDR2 is SASEGT. The CDR3 is 15 residues long. Libraries were prepared by immunoSEQ multiplex PCR; TCRdb keeps only in-frame clonotypes and omits some of them. The table records around 2,000,000 clones, roughly 96% of them present only once. V gene TRBV6-1 combines with J gene TRBJ2-3, with 8 positions matching TRBD1. Sequenced: naive CD4+ T cells sorted from blood. The subset is: CD45RA+ positively selected. The sequence was collected from a man younger than 35 in good health. CDR3 sequence (DNA): TGTGCCAGCAGTGACAGGGGGCGCAACACAGATACGCAGTATTTT. This translates into CASSDRGRNTDTQYF.